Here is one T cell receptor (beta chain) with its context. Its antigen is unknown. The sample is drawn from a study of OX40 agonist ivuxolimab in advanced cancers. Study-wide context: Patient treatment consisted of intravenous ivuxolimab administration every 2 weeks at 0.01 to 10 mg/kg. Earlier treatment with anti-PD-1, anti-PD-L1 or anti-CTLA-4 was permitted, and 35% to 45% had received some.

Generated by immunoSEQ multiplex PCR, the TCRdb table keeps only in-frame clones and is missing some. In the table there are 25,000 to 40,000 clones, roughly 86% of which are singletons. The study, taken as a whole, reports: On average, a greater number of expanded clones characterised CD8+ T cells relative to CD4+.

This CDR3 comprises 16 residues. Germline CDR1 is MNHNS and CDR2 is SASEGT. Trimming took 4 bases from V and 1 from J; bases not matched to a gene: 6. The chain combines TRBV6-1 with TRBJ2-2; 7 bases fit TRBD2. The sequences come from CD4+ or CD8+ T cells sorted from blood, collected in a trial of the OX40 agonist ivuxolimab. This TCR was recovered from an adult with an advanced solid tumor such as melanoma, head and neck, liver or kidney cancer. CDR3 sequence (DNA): TGTGCCAGCAGTGGGTGGGAGGGCCTGAACACCGGGGAGCTGTTTTTT. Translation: CASSGWEGLNTGELFF.